This T cell receptor beta chain was sequenced in a study of CD8 T cells in ankylosing spondylitis. Findings of the study overall: Disease-linked clones reportedly showed significant enrichment in matched ankylosing spondylitis synovial fluid. Relatively scarce in peripheral blood, disease-linked clones were CD8+. There was a TCR beta motif, made of several highly homologous variants, that appeared characteristic of ankylosing spondylitis blood. Certain motif variants had earlier appeared in reactive arthritis synovial fluid and blood.

This clonotype has a handful of counts. Its antigen is still unknown. Deletions cut 7 bases from V and 0 bases from J, with 16 bases between. From germline, CDR1 is SQVTM and CDR2 ANQGSEA. There are 14 residues in the CDR3. Quantitative barcoded 5'-RACE was used to prepare TCR beta libraries. MiXCR, applied by TCRdb to the 5' RACE reads, yields one record per CDR3 protein. The table lists 350,000 or so distinct CDR3 sequences, roughly 8% of them singletons. The chain joins TRBV29-1 to TRBJ2-7; D is possibly TRBD2 (6 bases). This TCR was sampled from a male donor with ankylosing spondylitis. The material sequenced was blood, either unsorted or a sorted T cell fraction (not recorded which). CDR3 in amino acids: CSARRDSSSYEQYF. For the CDR3, the DNA is TGCAGCGCTAGGCGGGACTCCAGCTCCTACGAGCAGTACTTC.